This is a list of T cell receptor beta chains from one sample in a study of T cell responses to AZD1222 COVID-19 vaccine. Sequencing used immunoSEQ multiplex PCR; TCRdb keeps in-frame clones, though not all of them. There are 150,000 to 180,000 clones in the sample; about nine tenths occur only once, and about 1.7% lies in the top ten. Sequenced material: peripheral blood, taken on day 0 of AZD1222 vaccination. Receptors were obtained from an adult in good health. The CDR3 runs from the conserved cysteine through the conserved F or W. A D gene is named only where the DNA matches it firmly. The listing skips clone size in some rows; elsewhere it reads once, few, many or a size class.

j_gene	d_gene	abundance	v_gene	CDR3nt	CDR3aa
TRBJ1-1	-	-	TRBV3-1/TRBV3-2	TGTGCCAGCAGCCAATCACCCCAGGGTATTGGCACTGAAGCTTTCTTT	CASSQSPQGIGTEAFF
TRBJ2-1	TRBD2	-	TRBV9	TGTGCCAGCAGCGTAGACCTCTTTAGCGGGATTTTGTTCGATGAGCAGTTCTTC	CASSVDLFSGILFDEQFF
TRBJ2-7	TRBD1	-	TRBV10-3	TGTGCCACGGGGACAGGGGGCGGCTACGAGCAGTACTTC	CATGTGGGYEQYF
TRBJ2-5	-	-	TRBV10-3	TGTGCCATCAGTGAATCGACCTCAATTGCCGGAGCCCAGTACTTC	CAISESTSIAGAQYF
TRBJ1-4	-	-	TRBV4-3	TGCGCCAGCAGCCAGTCATTACAGGGAATGGGTGAAAAACTGTTTTTT	CASSQSLQGMGEKLFF
TRBJ2-7	-	-	TRBV10-3	TGTGCCATCAGTGAGTCAACAGGCCCCTACGAGCAGTACTTC	CAISESTGPYEQYF
TRBJ1-2	TRBD1	-	TRBV2	TGTGCCAGCAGGATGGGACAGCCAGCTAACTATGGCTACACCTTC	CASRMGQPANYGYTF
TRBJ2-1	TRBD2	-	TRBV18	TGTGCCAGCTCACTACTTAGGACTAGCTCCTACAATGAGCAGTTCTTC	CASSLLRTSSYNEQFF
TRBJ1-2	TRBD1	-	TRBV27	TGTGCCAGCAGTACGACCACAGGGGCCCGTCGCCGATATGGCTACACCTTC	CASSTTTGARRRYGYTF
TRBJ1-5	-	-	TRBV7-9	TGTGCCAGCAGCTTAAGTGTTAATCAGCCCCAGCATTTT	CASSLSVNQPQHF
TRBJ2-5	-	-	TRBV6-2/TRBV6-3	TGTGCCAGCAGTTACTTGTCGGGGGCGCCAGAGACCCAGTACTTC	CASSYLSGAPETQYF
TRBJ1-3	-	-	TRBV5-1	TGCGCCAGCAGCTTGGGGGCCTACTCTGGAAACACCATATATTTT	CASSLGAYSGNTIYF
TRBJ1-3	-	-	TRBV6-2/TRBV6-3	TGTGCCAGCAGTTATGGTGGAAACACCATATATTTT	CASSYGGNTIYF
TRBJ1-2	TRBD1	once	TRBV6-2/TRBV6-3	TGTGCCAGCAGTTATCACAGGGGGTCGAACTATGGCTACACCTTC	CASSYHRGSNYGYTF
TRBJ2-1	-	-	TRBV29-1	TGCAGCGCCCAGGGGGGCAGCGGGAAAATTTACAATGAGCAGTTCTTC	CSAQGGSGKIYNEQFF
TRBJ2-1	TRBD1	-	TRBV5-1	TGCGCCAGCAAGATCCAGGGGGCGAGGAATGAGCAGTTCTTC	CASKIQGARNEQFF
TRBJ2-1	-	-	TRBV9	TGTGCCAGCAGCGTAGGAATAGCGCTCACCTACAATGAGCAGTTCTTC	CASSVGIALTYNEQFF
TRBJ2-1	-	-	TRBV30	TGTGCCTGGAGTGTAAGGCAGTACAATGAGCAGTTCTTC	CAWSVRQYNEQFF
TRBJ2-7	-	-	TRBV10-3	TGTGCCATCAGCCCTCAACTAGTTACCTACGAGCAGTACTTC	CAISPQLVTYEQYF
TRBJ2-1	-	-	TRBV10-3	TGTGCCATCAGTGAGTCTGGTTCCTACAATGAGCAGTTCTTC	CAISESGSYNEQFF
TRBJ2-7	TRBD2	-	TRBV7-2	TGTGCCAGCAGCATAGGCGGAGCGGGAGAAATGGAGCAGTACTTC	CASSIGGAGEMEQYF
TRBJ2-7	TRBD1	few	TRBV6-5	TGTGCCAGCAGTATAGACAGGGGATCCTACGAGCAGTACTTC	CASSIDRGSYEQYF
TRBJ2-7	TRBD1	-	TRBV7-3	TGTGCCAGCAGCTTAACCGGGACAGGGGTATACGAGCAGTACTTC	CASSLTGTGVYEQYF
TRBJ2-3	TRBD2	-	TRBV4-2	TGTGCCAGCAGCCAAGATCCCAGCGGGAGGTTAAGAGATACGCAGTATTTT	CASSQDPSGRLRDTQYF
TRBJ2-1	-	-	TRBV21-1	TGTGCCAGCAGCAAAGCCCGAGACTGGAGATTCTCCTACAATGAGCAGTTCTTC	CASSKARDWRFSYNEQFF
TRBJ1-1	-	once	TRBV28	TGTGCCAGCAGTCCTCAGCGGTATCAGGCTTTCTTT	CASSPQRYQAFF
TRBJ1-6	-	-	TRBV11-1	TGTGCCAGCAGCTTAACGGGGAATTCACCCCTCCACTTT	CASSLTGNSPLHF
TRBJ2-6	-	-	TRBV6-5	TGTGCCAGCAGGAGCGGAACCTCTGGGGCCAACGTCCTGACTTTC	CASRSGTSGANVLTF
TRBJ2-6	TRBD1	-	TRBV7-3	TGTGCCAGCAGCTTAGGGACAGGGTACCCGGGTCTCTCTGGGGCCAACGTCCTGACTTTC	CASSLGTGYPGLSGANVLTF
TRBJ1-1	-	-	TRBV6-1	TGTGCCAGCAGTTACCCTGAAGCTTTCTTT	CASSYPEAFF
TRBJ2-7	-	-	TRBV25-1	TGTGCCAGCAGTGAATGTTTCGCCCCTCCCTACGAGCAGTACTTC	CASSECFAPPYEQYF
TRBJ2-2	-	-	TRBV18	TGTGCCAGCTCCCTACAGAGCACCGGGGAGCTGTTTTTT	CASSLQSTGELFF
TRBJ2-1	-	once	TRBV7-9	TGTGCCAGCAGCCAATACTATGTGTCCTACAATGAGCAGTTCTTC	CASSQYYVSYNEQFF
TRBJ2-1	TRBD2	-	TRBV5-1	TGCGCCAGCAGCTTAAAATCGGGTGGCGGGAGGGACAATGAGCAGTTCTTC	CASSLKSGGGRDNEQFF
TRBJ2-7	TRBD1	-	TRBV18	TGTGCCAGCTCACCCTTACAGGGGACGGACGAGCAGTACTTC	CASSPLQGTDEQYF
TRBJ1-2	-	-	TRBV6-5	TGTGCCAGCAGTTCCTCCACCAGGGACGGCGGCTACACCTTC	CASSSSTRDGGYTF
TRBJ1-4	-	-	TRBV4-1	TGCGCCAGCAGCAGAACCTACTATGAAAAACTGTTTTTT	CASSRTYYEKLFF
TRBJ1-1	-	-	TRBV24-1	TGTGCCACCAGTGATCTCGGACAGCTGAGTGACACTGAAGCTTTCTTT	CATSDLGQLSDTEAFF
TRBJ2-7	TRBD2	-	TRBV28	TGTGCCAGCAGTTTTGAGCGGGAACGGTACGAGCAGTACTTC	CASSFERERYEQYF
TRBJ1-2	TRBD1	-	TRBV7-8	TGTGCCAGCAGCCTAAAGACAGGGCACTATGGCTACACCTTC	CASSLKTGHYGYTF
TRBJ2-7	-	once	TRBV28	TGTGCCAGCACCGACAGGTCCTACGAGCAGTACTTC	CASTDRSYEQYF
TRBJ1-5	-	-	TRBV2	TGTGCCAGCAGTTGGGGTCAACAGCCCCAGCATTTT	CASSWGQQPQHF
TRBJ1-2	TRBD1	once	TRBV18	TGTGCCAGCTCACCAAAGGGACAGACCTTCTATGGCTACACCTTC	CASSPKGQTFYGYTF
TRBJ1-2	TRBD1	-	TRBV27	TGTGCCAGCAGTTTTCGACAGGGCAACTATGGCTACACCTTC	CASSFRQGNYGYTF
TRBJ1-3	-	-	TRBV20-1	TGCAGTGCTAGTCAGGGAACTGGAAACACCATATATTTT	CSASQGTGNTIYF
TRBJ2-1	TRBD2	-	TRBV20-1	TGCAGTGCTAGTCCTTTTAGCGGGAGAGTAAATGAGCAGTTCTTC	CSASPFSGRVNEQFF
TRBJ2-1	TRBD1	-	TRBV6-1	TGTGCCAGCAGTGATTGGACAGGGATCAATGAGCAGTTCTTC	CASSDWTGINEQFF
TRBJ2-2	TRBD1	-	TRBV19	TGTGCCAGCGGACAGGTTGGGGCCGGGGAGCTGTTTTTT	CASGQVGAGELFF
TRBJ1-6	TRBD1	-	TRBV7-2	TGTGCCAGCAACCAGGGGGTTAAGGGTTCACCCCTCCACTTT	CASNQGVKGSPLHF